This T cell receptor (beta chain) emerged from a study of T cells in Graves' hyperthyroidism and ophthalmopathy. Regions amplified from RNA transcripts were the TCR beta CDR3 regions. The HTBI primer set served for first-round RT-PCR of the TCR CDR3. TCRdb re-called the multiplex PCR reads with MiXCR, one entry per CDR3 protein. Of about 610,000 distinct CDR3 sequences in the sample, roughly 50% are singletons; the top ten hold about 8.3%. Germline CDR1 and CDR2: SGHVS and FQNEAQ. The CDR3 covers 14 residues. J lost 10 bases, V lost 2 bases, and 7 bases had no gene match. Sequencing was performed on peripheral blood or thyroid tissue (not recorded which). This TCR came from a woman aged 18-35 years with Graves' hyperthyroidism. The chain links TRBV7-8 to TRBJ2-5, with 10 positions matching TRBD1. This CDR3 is CASSLLPGTGVQYF. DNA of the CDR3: TGTGCCAGCAGCTTATTGCCCGGGACAGGGGTCCAGTACTTC.